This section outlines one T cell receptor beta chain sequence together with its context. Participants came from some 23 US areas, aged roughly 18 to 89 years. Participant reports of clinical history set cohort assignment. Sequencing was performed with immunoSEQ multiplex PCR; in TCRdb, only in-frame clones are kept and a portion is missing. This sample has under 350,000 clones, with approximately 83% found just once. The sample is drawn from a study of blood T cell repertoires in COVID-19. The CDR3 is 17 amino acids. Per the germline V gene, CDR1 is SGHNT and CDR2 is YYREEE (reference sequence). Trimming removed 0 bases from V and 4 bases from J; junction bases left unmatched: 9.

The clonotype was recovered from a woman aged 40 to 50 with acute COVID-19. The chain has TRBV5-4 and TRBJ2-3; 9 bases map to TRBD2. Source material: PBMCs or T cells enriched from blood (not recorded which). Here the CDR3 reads CASSLDLGGGGADTQYF. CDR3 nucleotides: TGTGCCAGCAGCTTGGACTTAGGCGGCGGGGGGGCAGATACGCAGTATTTT. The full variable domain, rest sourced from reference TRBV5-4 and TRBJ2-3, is ETGVTQSPTHLIKTRGQQVTLRCSSQSGHNTVSWYQQALGQGPQFIFQYYREEENGRGNFPPRFSGLQFPNYSSELNVNALELDDSALYLCASSLDLGGGGADTQYFGPGTRLTVL.